This T cell receptor beta chain was captured in a study of a mutant IDH1 vaccine in newly diagnosed glioma. Study-level points and caveats: Top peripheral T cell clonotype shifts appeared unrelated to pseudoprogression.

Germline V gene lookup returns CDR1 LGHNA and CDR2 YNFKEQ. This CDR3 spans 12 amino acids. The J segment lost 6 bases and the V segment lost 4 bases, leaving 2 bases of the junction unmatched. Time point meaning: week 11, during vaccination. In the vaccine, a single dose held 300 ug of the mutant IDH1 20-mer peptide, along with topical imiquimod. New IDH1-mutant, ATRX-lost WHO grade 3 or 4 astrocytomas occurred in donors. The data were produced by immunoSEQ multiplex PCR, yet TCRdb's version contains in-frame clones alone and is incomplete. The table shows roughly 120,000 clones, with about 80% occurring only once. There are many counts of this clone. What it recognizes is unknown. Different DNA sequences within this sample yield the same CDR3.

This specimen was PBMCs, taken from a glioma patient whose treatment included an IDH1 peptide vaccine. This sequence was found in a man aged 40-49 years with glioma. This sequence joins TRBV4-2 and TRBJ1-1; TRBD1 agrees at 7 bases. The CDR3 DNA follows: TGTGCCAGCAGCCCTGGGACAGCTGAAGCTTTCTTT. As protein: CASSPGTAEAFF.